These 30 T cell receptor beta chains came from one sample sequenced in a study of blood T cell repertoires in COVID-19. Only in-frame clones appear in the TCRdb table, and some are missing; sequencing was by immunoSEQ multiplex PCR. The sample consists of approximately 89,000 clones, approximately 92% of them appearing once. The sequencing sample was made of peripheral blood. The receptors were gathered from a woman aged 55-69 years with active COVID-19.

J is TRBJ1-2 and V is TRBV19, with D perhaps TRBD1 (6 bases). This CDR3 comprises 14 residues. V was pared by 3 bases and J by 4 bases, with 12 bases between. CDR1 is LNHDA and CDR2 is SQIVND in the germline V gene (reference sequence). The CDR3 DNA reads TGTGCCAGTAGTATGGGCGGACAGCTCTATGGCTACACCTTC. Translated: CASSMGGQLYGYTF.

V is TRBV14 and J is TRBJ2-1; D may be TRBD1 (6 bases). Germline V gene lookup returns CDR1 SGHDN and CDR2 FVKESK. Trimming removed 5 bases from V and 9 bases from J, with 11 bases in between. The CDR3 is made up of 12 amino acids. CDR3 protein: CASSWLQGEQFF. CDR3 DNA sequence: TGTGCCAGCAGCTGGTTACAGGGTGAGCAGTTCTTC.

V usage is TRBV7-9 and J usage is TRBJ2-7; 7 bases align to TRBD2. Germline values: CDR1 SEHNR, CDR2 FQNEAQ (reference sequence). This CDR3 region has 17 residues. Trimming removed 4 bases from V and 0 bases from J; junction bases left unmatched: 12. The CDR3 is CASSSPREQRGSYEQYF. In DNA, the CDR3 is TGTGCCAGCAGCTCTCCGCGGGAGCAGCGGGGCTCCTACGAGCAGTACTTC.

V is TRBV6-6 and J is TRBJ1-1, with TRBD1 matching over 7 bases. Germline-derived CDR1 and CDR2 are MNHNY and SVGAGI (reference sequence). This CDR3 has 13 amino acids. The J segment lost 4 bases and the V segment lost 8 bases, leaving 7 bases of the junction unmatched. CDR3 nucleotides: TGTGCCAGCCATCCTGACAGGGCCACTGAAGCTTTCTTT. Its translation: CASHPDRATEAFF.

As DNA, the CDR3 is TGTGCCAGCTCCACACAGGTACAGCCAAGTGAAGCTTTCTTT. Residues: CASSTQVQPSEAFF. The rearrangement joins TRBV18 to TRBJ1-1; possibly TRBD1 for D (5 bases). Germline V gene sequence: CDR1 KGHSH, CDR2 LQKENI. V was trimmed by 6 bases and J by 7 bases, leaving 18 bases between them. The CDR3 consists of 14 residues.

V and J are TRBV5-4 and TRBJ2-1; TRBD2 might be the D (5 bases). Germline CDR1 SGHNT, CDR2 YYREEE (reference sequence). The CDR3 contains 14 residues. Trimming stripped 4 bases from V and 2 bases from J, with 10 bases between. CDR3 sequence: CASSPGGAYNEQFF. CDR3 nucleotide sequence: TGTGCCAGCAGCCCCGGAGGAGCCTACAATGAGCAGTTCTTC.

V usage is TRBV7-9 and J usage is TRBJ2-1, with D perhaps TRBD2 (6 bases). CDR1 and CDR2 (germline): SEHNR, FQNEAQ (reference sequence). This CDR3 has 16 amino acids. Trimming cost V 1 base and J 4 bases, with 14 bases left between them. CDR3 bases: TGTGCCAGCAGCTTAGATTGGGCAGGGACTTACAATGAGCAGTTCTTC. Translated, it gives CASSLDWAGTYNEQFF.

The rearrangement links TRBV3-1 (or the pseudogene TRBV3-2) to TRBJ1-1; no definite D call. Germline CDR1 reads LGHDT; CDR2 reads YNNKEL (reference sequence). V dropped 4 bases and J dropped 1 base, with 7 bases sitting between them. The CDR3 has 13 residues. The CDR3 nucleotides are TGTGCCAGCAGCCCAAGACAGAACACTGAAGCTTTCTTT. Protein: CASSPRQNTEAFF.

DNA of the CDR3: TGCGCCAGCAGCTTGGAGGGGGTATTAGACACCATATATTTT. It specifies CASSLEGVLDTIYF. J is TRBJ1-3 and V is TRBV5-1, with D perhaps matching TRBD1 (6 bases). From germline, CDR1 is SGHRS and CDR2 YFSETQ. The CDR3 runs to 14 residues. Trimming shortened V by 0 bases and J by 8 bases, and 12 bases separated the two germline ends.

This chain links TRBV24-1 with TRBJ1-4; the D is unclear. V gave up 3 bases and J gave up 3 bases, with 7 bases separating them. Germline loops: CDR1 KGHDR, CDR2 SFDVKD. There are 14 residues in the CDR3. CDR3 sequence (DNA): TGTGCCACCAGTGATGGCACCGCTAATGAAAAACTGTTTTTT. The encoded protein is CATSDGTANEKLFF.

The CDR3 reads CSVTIPTSLEQYF. The CDR3 region has the DNA TGCAGCGTTACTATCCCGACTAGTCTCGAGCAGTACTTC. The V call is TRBV29-1, the J call TRBJ2-7; TRBD2 might be the D (6 bases). Germline V gives CDR1 SQVTM, CDR2 ANQGSEA. This CDR3 is 13 amino acids long. Trimming left V 5 bases short and J 6 bases short, with 17 bases between.

The chain employs TRBV6-6 and TRBJ1-3; TRBD1 matches 8 bases. Unmatched junction bases numbered 7, after V lost 2 bases and J lost 7 bases. The CDR3 is 15 amino acids. Per germline, CDR1 MNHNY and CDR2 SVGAGI (reference sequence). CDR3 amino acids: CASSYGTGNRNTIYF. The CDR3 nucleotides are TGTGCCAGCAGTTACGGGACAGGAAATCGCAACACCATATATTTT.

The J gene is TRBJ2-7, the V gene TRBV15, with 9 nucleotides matching TRBD2. The germline CDR1 and CDR2 sequences are LNHNV and YYDKDF (reference sequence). Trimming cost V 6 bases and J 1 base; bases outside gene matches: 1. The CDR3 covers 13 residues. CDR3 residues: CATRREGSYEQYF. For the CDR3, the DNA is TGTGCCACCAGGCGGGAGGGTTCCTACGAGCAGTACTTC.

Comments on this clone: This sample includes further DNA sequences coding for the same CDR3. The J gene is TRBJ1-5, the V gene TRBV28, with a weak D call TRBD1 (5 bases). CDR3 length: 15 residues. In germline, CDR1 is MDHEN, CDR2 SYDVKM. V was trimmed by 5 bases and J by 4 bases, leaving 15 bases between them. CDR3 loop: CASSVRGGGNQPQHF. In nucleotides, the CDR3 is TGTGCCAGCAGTGTACGTGGGGGGGGGAATCAGCCCCAGCATTTT.

This clone occurred a few times. The genes are TRBV19 and TRBJ1-5; D uncertain. Germline V lookup: CDR1 LNHDA, CDR2 SQIVND (reference sequence). CDR3 length: 12 amino acids. Trimming removed 5 bases at V and 5 bases at J, with 7 bases between. Written as DNA, the CDR3 is TGTGCCAGTAGTCCCCCAGATCAGCCCCAGCATTTT. This encodes CASSPPDQPQHF.

The chain has TRBV2 and TRBJ2-7; D might be TRBD1 (6 bases). CDR1 SNHLY and CDR2 FYNNEI come from the germline V gene. Trimming took off 6 bases at V and 1 base at J, with 16 bases between the two ends. CDR3 length: 15 residues. DNA for the CDR3: TGTGCCAGCAGAGGGGGAATCAACCCTTCCTACGAGCAGTACTTC. Amino acids: CASRGGINPSYEQYF.

V and J are TRBV20-1 and TRBJ2-7; D is undetermined. The germline gives CDR1 DFQATT, CDR2 SNEGSKA (reference sequence). V lost 3 bases and J 5 bases, leaving 14 bases between the germline ends. The CDR3 runs 13 residues. In DNA form, the CDR3 reads TGCAGTGCTAGTCCTGATGTCTCGGACGAGCAGTACTTC. Translation gives CSASPDVSDEQYF.

Concerning this clone itself: Different DNA sequences within this sample yield the same CDR3. The rearrangement joins TRBV24-1 to TRBJ2-7; 10 bases fit TRBD1. The CDR3 extends over 13 amino acids. The trim removed 9 bases at V and 2 bases at J, leaving 3 bases unmatched. Germline-derived CDR1 and CDR2 are KGHDR and SFDVKD. CDR3 bases: TGTGCCACCGGGACAGGGGCCACCTACGAGCAGTACTTC. Translation: CATGTGATYEQYF.

For the CDR3, the DNA is TGTGCCAGCAGCTTGGCCCGGGACAGTGGGAGGACGCAGTATTTT. Amino acid sequence: CASSLARDSGRTQYF. J is TRBJ2-3 and V is TRBV5-4, with TRBD1 as a possible D gene (7 bases). V lost 0 bases and J lost 9, with 17 bases in between. The CDR3 loop spans 15 amino acids. Germline CDR1 SGHNT, CDR2 YYREEE (reference sequence). Variable domain in full (rest from reference TRBV5-4 and TRBJ2-3): ETGVTQSPTHLIKTRGQQVTLRCSSQSGHNTVSWYQQALGQGPQFIFQYYREEENGRGNFPPRFSGLQFPNYSSELNVNALELDDSALYLCASSLARDSGRTQYFGPGTRLTVL.

A word on this clone: The same CDR3 is also encoded by other DNA sequences in this sample. The chain joins TRBV9 to TRBJ1-4; no clear D gene. Trimming cost V 2 bases and J 0 bases, with 8 bases left between them. The CDR3 has 15 amino acids. CDR1 and CDR2 (germline): SGDLS, YYNGEE. The CDR3 region has the DNA TGTGCCAGCAGCGTTACGGGGACAACTAATGAAAAACTGTTTTTT. It specifies CASSVTGTTNEKLFF.

The chain employs TRBV24-1 and TRBJ2-1; 11 bases fit TRBD2. Germline V gene data show CDR1 as KGHDR and CDR2 as SFDVKD. This CDR3 region has 14 residues. V gave up 7 bases and J gave up 10 bases; unmatched junction bases: 8. The CDR3 protein is CATRDGSGRGEQFF. In DNA, the CDR3 is TGTGCCACCAGAGATGGTAGCGGGAGGGGGGAGCAGTTCTTC.

This sequence joins TRBV19 and TRBJ2-7, with 10 bases identical to TRBD1. V was clipped by 8 bases and J by 0 bases; unmatched bases: 1. The germline V gene encodes CDR1 LNHDA and CDR2 SQIVND (reference sequence). This CDR3 is 13 amino acids long. CDR3 amino acids: CASRTGGSYEQYF. Written as DNA, the CDR3 is TGTGCCAGTCGGACAGGGGGCTCCTACGAGCAGTACTTC.

The chain employs TRBV14 and TRBJ1-2; D is uncertain. In germline, CDR1 is SGHDN, CDR2 FVKESK. The CDR3 is made up of 12 amino acids. V was clipped by 4 bases and J by 5 bases, with 8 bases between them. CDR3 in DNA: TGTGCCAGCAGCCGAGACTTGTATGGCTACACCTTC. Translating it yields CASSRDLYGYTF. The entire variable domain, with the rest obtained from reference TRBV14 and TRBJ1-2, is as follows: EAGVTQFPSHSVIEKGQTVTLRCDPISGHDNLYWYRRVMGKEIKFLLHFVKESKQDESGMPNNRFLAERTGGTYSTLKVQPAELEDSGVYFCASSRDLYGYTFGSGTRLTVV.

The chain recombines TRBV6-5 with TRBJ2-7; TRBD1 agrees at 9 bases. The germline CDR1 and CDR2 sequences are MNHEY and SVGAGI. The J segment lost 5 bases and the V segment lost 7 bases, leaving 9 bases of the junction unmatched. This CDR3 has 14 amino acids. The CDR3 DNA reads TGTGCCAGCACCGACGGGGACAGGGCCCACGAGCAGTACTTC. This encodes CASTDGDRAHEQYF.

The rearrangement links TRBV24-1 to TRBJ2-3; 10 nucleotides line up with TRBD2. V lost 2 bases and J lost 0; bases outside the gene matches: 1. The CDR3 covers 16 residues. Germline CDR1 and CDR2: KGHDR and SFDVKD. The CDR3 region is CATSDWTSGSTDTQYF. DNA of the CDR3: TGTGCCACCAGTGATTGGACTAGCGGAAGCACAGATACGCAGTATTTT.

The table lists this clone with a few counts. The chain links TRBV3-1 (or the pseudogene TRBV3-2) to TRBJ1-2; unclear D gene. Deletions cut 0 bases from V and 3 bases from J, with 11 bases between. Germline CDR1 LGHDT, CDR2 YNNKEL (reference sequence). CDR3 length: 15 residues. The CDR3 bases are TGTGCCAGCAGCCAAGAGCCGGGAGGTGACTATGGCTACACCTTC. This sequence encodes CASSQEPGGDYGYTF.

J is TRBJ2-2 and V is TRBV9; D is perhaps TRBD1 (6 bases). The V and J ends lost 2 bases and 3 bases respectively, with 17 bases between them. The V gene's germline CDR1 is SGDLS and CDR2 YYNGEE. The CDR3 extends over 17 amino acids. CDR3 region: CASSVPIQGGDTGELFF. The DNA for the CDR3 is TGTGCCAGCAGCGTCCCGATACAGGGTGGGGACACCGGGGAGCTGTTTTTT.

The V and J genes are TRBV7-6 and TRBJ2-7; 10 nucleotides align to TRBD1. Germline CDR1 reads SGHVS; CDR2 reads FNYEAQ. The CDR3 covers 15 residues. Trimming at V came to 5 bases and at J to 3 bases, leaving 7 bases not matched to a gene. As DNA, the CDR3 is TGTGCCAGCAGCGGCGGGACAGGGGTATTCTACGAGCAGTACTTC. Translation: CASSGGTGVFYEQYF.

The chain has TRBV3-1 (or the pseudogene TRBV3-2) and TRBJ1-2, with D hard to call. V was clipped by 0 bases and J by 7 bases, with 9 bases between them. The CDR3 is made up of 13 amino acids. Per germline, CDR1 LGHDT and CDR2 YNNKEL (reference sequence). The DNA of the CDR3 is TGTGCCAGCAGCCAAGACCAGTCGGGTGGCTACACCTTC. Amino acid sequence: CASSQDQSGGYTF.

This clone appeared once. The chain combines TRBV28 with TRBJ1-6; D call uncertain. The length of the CDR3 is 13 residues. CDR1 is MDHEN, CDR2 SYDVKM, per germline. Trimming cost V 8 bases and J 0 bases, with 5 bases left between them. The CDR3 sequence: CASGSSYNSPLHF. The CDR3 coding sequence is TGTGCCAGCGGGAGCTCCTATAATTCACCCCTCCACTTT.